The clone carrying this T cell receptor beta chain has at least ten counts. A junction end diverges from the germline sequence, so it may reflect a read error. This specimen comes from a study of molecular identifiers for immune sequencing clone quantification. TCRdb analysed the PCR reads with MiXCR anew, one entry per CDR3 protein. The sample carries approximately 41,000 distinct CDR3 sequences, less than 20% recorded once. The CDR3 sequence is 13 residues long. Germline values: CDR1 WSHSY, CDR2 SAAADI. The sequencing sample was made of naive CD8+ T cells from blood, with Jurkat cell RNA spiked in. Subset defined: FACS-sorted CD8+CD4-CCR7+CD45RA+ naive T cells. The sequence was collected from a human donor in good health. Some libraries in this study had Jurkat cell RNA spiked in. The genes are TRBV10-2 and TRBJ2-1, with D perhaps assigned TRBD1 or TRBD2 (7 bases each). In nucleotides, the CDR3 is TGCGCCAGCGGTGACAGGGCTAGCGGTGAGCAGTTCTTC. As protein: CASGDRASGEQFF.